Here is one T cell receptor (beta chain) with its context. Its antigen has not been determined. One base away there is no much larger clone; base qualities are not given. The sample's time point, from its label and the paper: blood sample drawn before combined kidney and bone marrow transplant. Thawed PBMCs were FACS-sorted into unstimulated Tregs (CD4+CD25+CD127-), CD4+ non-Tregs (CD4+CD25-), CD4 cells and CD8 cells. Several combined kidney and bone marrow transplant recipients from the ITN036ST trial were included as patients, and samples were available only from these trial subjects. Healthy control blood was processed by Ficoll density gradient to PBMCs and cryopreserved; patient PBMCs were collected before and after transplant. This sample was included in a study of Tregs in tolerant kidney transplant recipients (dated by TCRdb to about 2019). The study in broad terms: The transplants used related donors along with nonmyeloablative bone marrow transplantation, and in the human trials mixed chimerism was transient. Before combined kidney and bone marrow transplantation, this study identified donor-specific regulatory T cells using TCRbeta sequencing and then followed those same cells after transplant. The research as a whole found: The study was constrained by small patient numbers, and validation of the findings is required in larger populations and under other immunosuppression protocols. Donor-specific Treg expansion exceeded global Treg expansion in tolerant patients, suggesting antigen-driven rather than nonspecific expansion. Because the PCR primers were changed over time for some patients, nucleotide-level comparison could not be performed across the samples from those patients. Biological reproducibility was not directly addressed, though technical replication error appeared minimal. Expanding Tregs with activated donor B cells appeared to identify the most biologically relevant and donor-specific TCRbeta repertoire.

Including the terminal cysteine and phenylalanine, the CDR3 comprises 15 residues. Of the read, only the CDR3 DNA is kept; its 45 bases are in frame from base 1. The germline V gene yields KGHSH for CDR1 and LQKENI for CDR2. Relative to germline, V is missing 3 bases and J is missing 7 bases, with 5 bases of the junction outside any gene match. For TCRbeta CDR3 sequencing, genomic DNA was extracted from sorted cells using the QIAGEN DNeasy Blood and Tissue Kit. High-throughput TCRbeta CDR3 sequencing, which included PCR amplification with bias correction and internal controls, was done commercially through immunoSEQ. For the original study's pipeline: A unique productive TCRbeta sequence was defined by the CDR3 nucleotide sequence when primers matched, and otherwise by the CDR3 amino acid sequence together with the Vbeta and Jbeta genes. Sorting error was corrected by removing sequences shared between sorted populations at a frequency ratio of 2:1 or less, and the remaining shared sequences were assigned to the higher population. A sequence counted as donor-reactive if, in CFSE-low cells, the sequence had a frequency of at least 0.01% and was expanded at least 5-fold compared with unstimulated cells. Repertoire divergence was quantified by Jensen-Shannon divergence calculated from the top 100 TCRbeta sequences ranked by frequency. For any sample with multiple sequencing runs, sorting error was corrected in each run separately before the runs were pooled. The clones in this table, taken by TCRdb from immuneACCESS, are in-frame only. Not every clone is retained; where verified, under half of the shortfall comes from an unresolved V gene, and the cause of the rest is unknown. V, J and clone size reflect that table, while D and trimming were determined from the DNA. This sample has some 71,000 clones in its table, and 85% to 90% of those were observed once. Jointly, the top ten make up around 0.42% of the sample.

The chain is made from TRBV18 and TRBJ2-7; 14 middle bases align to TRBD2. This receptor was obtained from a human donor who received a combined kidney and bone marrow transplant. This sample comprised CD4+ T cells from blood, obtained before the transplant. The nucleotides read TGTGCCAGCTCACCCCGACTAGCGGGAGGGCGTGAGCAGTACTTC. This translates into CASSPRLAGGREQYF. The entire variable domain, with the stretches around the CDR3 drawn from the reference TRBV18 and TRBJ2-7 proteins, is NAGVMQNPRHLVRRRGQEARLRCSPMKGHSHVYWYRQLPEEGLKFMVYLQKENIIDESGMPKERFSAEFPKEGPSILRIQQVVRGDSAAYFCASSPRLAGGREQYFGPGTRLTVT.